This is a list of T cell receptor beta chains from one sample in a study of blood T cell repertoires in COVID-19. Libraries were prepared by immunoSEQ multiplex PCR; TCRdb keeps only in-frame clonotypes and omits some of them. The data contain more than 150,000 clones, 87% of them singletons. Sequences were obtained from PBMCs or T cells enriched from blood (not recorded which). The source of these receptors is a woman aged 25 to 39 who had recovered from COVID-19. The CDR3 runs from the conserved cysteine through the conserved F or W. Fields, in order: V gene, J gene, clone size, D gene, CDR3 DNA, CDR3 protein. A D gene is named only where the DNA matches it firmly. Part of the rows lack a size; the others show once, few, many or a class for expanded clones.

TRBV28,TRBJ2-7,once,TRBD2,TGTGCCAGCAGACCCAACGGACTAGCGGGAGGGGGTGAGCAGTACTTC,CASRPNGLAGGGEQYF
TRBV29-1,TRBJ1-1,.,.,TGCAGCGTTGTAGTACAGGGCGGGGAAGCTTTCTTT,CSVVVQGGEAFF
TRBV19,TRBJ2-7,.,TRBD2,TGTGCCAGCGCCGGGGGTCAAGCGGGAGGCCTCGAGATTTACGAGCAGTACTTC,CASAGGQAGGLEIYEQYF
TRBV30,TRBJ1-2,.,.,TGTGCCTGGAGTGGACAGGATTATGGCTACACCTTC,CAWSGQDYGYTF
TRBV6-2/TRBV6-3,TRBJ2-1,.,.,TGTGCCAGCAGTTACTGGGGAGATGAGCAGTTCTTC,CASSYWGDEQFF
TRBV30,TRBJ1-6,.,.,TGTGCCTGGAGTCCGGACATAGGTTCACCCCTCCACTTT,CAWSPDIGSPLHF
TRBV6-5,TRBJ1-2,.,.,TGTGCCAGCAGCACCGACTCTAACGTTTATGGCTACACCTTC,CASSTDSNVYGYTF
TRBV6-5,TRBJ1-1,.,.,TGTGCCAGCAGCCCCCCGGGACTTGAAGCTTTCTTT,CASSPPGLEAFF
TRBV6-2/TRBV6-3,TRBJ1-1,once,TRBD1,TGTGCCAGCAGTTACTCGGGACAGTTGAACACTGAAGCTTTCTTT,CASSYSGQLNTEAFF
TRBV5-1,TRBJ2-7,.,TRBD2,TGCGCCAGCAGCCCCGGGGGGGCCTACGAGCAGTACTTC,CASSPGGAYEQYF
TRBV18,TRBJ1-1,once,TRBD1,TGTGCCAGCTCACCAACCCAGGGGGTGAAGAACACTGAAGCTTTCTTT,CASSPTQGVKNTEAFF
TRBV27,TRBJ2-1,.,.,TGTGCCAGCAGTCTCCCGCCCGGCAATGAGCAGTTCTTC,CASSLPPGNEQFF
TRBV15,TRBJ2-1,.,.,TGTGCCACCAGCCGAGGTCCAGGCGGGACGTACAATGAGCAGTTCTTC,CATSRGPGGTYNEQFF
TRBV9,TRBJ2-3,.,TRBD2,TGTGCCAGCAGCGTAGCGGCTAGCGGGATAGCAGATACGCAGTATTTT,CASSVAASGIADTQYF
TRBV19,TRBJ1-6,.,TRBD1,TGTGCCAGTAGTAGGCGGACAGGGGAGGGATCACCCCTCCACTTT,CASSRRTGEGSPLHF
TRBV27,TRBJ2-5,.,.,TGTGCCAGCAGTTTTGCAGAATTAGCAAAAGAGACCCAGTACTTC,CASSFAELAKETQYF
TRBV4-1,TRBJ2-1,.,TRBD1,TGCGCCAGCAGCCCAGGGACAGGGGGTTACAATGAGCAGTTCTTC,CASSPGTGGYNEQFF
TRBV7-3,TRBJ1-2,.,TRBD1,TGTGCCAGCAGCCCCTCAGGGGGCAATGGCTACACCTTC,CASSPSGGNGYTF
TRBV18,TRBJ2-3,.,TRBD1,TGTGCCAGCTCACAGGGACAGGGGGCCTTCACAGATACGCAGTATTTT,CASSQGQGAFTDTQYF
TRBV27,TRBJ1-1,.,TRBD1,TGTGCCAGCAGTTTTTATGGGACAGGGCTCGTAAACACTGAAGCTTTCTTT,CASSFYGTGLVNTEAFF
TRBV29-1,TRBJ2-1,.,TRBD2,TGCAGCGTTGTACCTAGCGGGATGGCAGAGCAGTTCTTC,CSVVPSGMAEQFF
TRBV24-1,TRBJ1-1,.,.,TGTGCCACCAGCGGGGGGGAGGTCACTGAAGCTTTCTTT,CATSGGEVTEAFF
TRBV18,TRBJ1-1,once,TRBD1,TGTGCCAGCTCACCATCGACAGGGTTGGTAAGAGCTTTCTTT,CASSPSTGLVRAFF
TRBV30,TRBJ1-2,.,.,TGTGCCTGGAGTGGGAGGGGCGCGTATGGCTACACCTTC,CAWSGRGAYGYTF
TRBV19,TRBJ2-5,.,.,TGTGCCAGTACGGGAGGGACAGTCACGGGAGAGACCCAGTACTTC,CASTGGTVTGETQYF
TRBV11-2,TRBJ1-2,.,.,TGTGCCAGCAGCTTAGATCATCAGGCTCTAGGCTACACCTTC,CASSLDHQALGYTF
TRBV7-9,TRBJ2-7,few,.,TGTGCCAGCAGCTTGGGGCTAGGGTCTAGTGCCTCCTACGAGCAGTACTTC,CASSLGLGSSASYEQYF
TRBV4-3,TRBJ2-7,.,.,TGCGCCAGCAGTCAGTGGCGGGACAGCAATTACGAGCAGTACTTC,CASSQWRDSNYEQYF
TRBV7-2,TRBJ2-3,.,.,TGTGCCAGCAGCCCGAGTTTAGTAGCCCCTAGCACAGATACGCAGTATTTT,CASSPSLVAPSTDTQYF
TRBV6-5,TRBJ2-7,.,TRBD2,TGTGCCAGCAGTCGAGCGGGAGGATTATACGAGCAGTACTTC,CASSRAGGLYEQYF
TRBV7-2,TRBJ2-7,once,TRBD2,TGTGCCAGCAGCCCGATGGGGGGGACGCTCTCCTACGAGCAGTACTTC,CASSPMGGTLSYEQYF
TRBV4-1,TRBJ1-5,.,.,TGCGCCAGCAGCCAAGAGGACAGTTATAGCAATCAGCCCCAGCATTTT,CASSQEDSYSNQPQHF
TRBV9,TRBJ2-2,.,.,TGTGCCAGCAGTCCCCTCATTGGCTTTGCCGGGGAGCTGTTTTTT,CASSPLIGFAGELFF
TRBV3-1/TRBV3-2,TRBJ2-3,.,TRBD1,TGTGCCAGCAGCGGTCGGGACAGGGGTGCAGATACGCAGTATTTT,CASSGRDRGADTQYF
TRBV7-7,TRBJ2-1,.,TRBD1,TGTGCTAGCGCTACGACAGGGGCTGGGGAGCAGTTCTTC,CASATTGAGEQFF
TRBV9,TRBJ1-3,.,TRBD1,TGTGCCAGCAGCGGCAGGGGGACGGGAAACACCATATATTTT,CASSGRGTGNTIYF